Described below is a single TCR beta chain sequence and its context. These data belong to a study of blood T cell repertoires in COVID-19. Whole-study context: The United States, Italy and Spain supplied acute and convalescent COVID-19 samples.

Here immunoSEQ multiplex PCR was the method, and the copy in TCRdb shows in-frame clones only, minus some. The repertoire holds 350,000 to 450,000 clones, approximately 91% seen once, with 1.5% to 1.9% in the top ten. Trimming removed 6 bases from V and 0 bases from J, with 13 bases in between. Germline CDR1 is MDHEN and CDR2 is SYDVKM. There are 15 residues in the CDR3. The sample consisted of peripheral blood. This TCR was recovered from a woman in her forties with COVID-19, enrolled during active disease. The chain couples TRBV28 to TRBJ2-3; D possibly corresponds to TRBD2 (6 bases). The DNA of the CDR3 is TGTGCCAGCAGACCCGGGACTCGCAGCACAGATACGCAGTATTTT. This codes for CASRPGTRSTDTQYF.